This TCR beta chain stems from a study of a mutant IDH1 vaccine in newly diagnosed glioma. Generated by immunoSEQ multiplex PCR, the TCRdb table keeps only in-frame clones and is missing some. The repertoire holds under 75,000 clones, with 75% to 95% as singletons. V was shortened by 6 bases and J by 3 bases, with 11 bases between the two germline ends. This CDR3 contains 14 residues. CDR1 and CDR2 from the germline V gene are SGHAT and FQNNGV. Time point meaning: baseline, week 1 (first vaccination visit). Treatment described: pre-vaccination baseline after standard-of-care therapy. Sequenced here: PBMCs, sampled from a glioma patient treated with radiotherapy, temozolomide or both. The source of this sequence is a man aged 45-65 years with glioma. The chain is built from TRBV11-2 and TRBJ1-4; perhaps TRBD1 as D (6 bases). This CDR3 is CASSLRGSNEKLFF. The CDR3 DNA is TGTGCCAGCAGTCTCAGGGGTTCTAATGAAAAACTGTTTTTT.